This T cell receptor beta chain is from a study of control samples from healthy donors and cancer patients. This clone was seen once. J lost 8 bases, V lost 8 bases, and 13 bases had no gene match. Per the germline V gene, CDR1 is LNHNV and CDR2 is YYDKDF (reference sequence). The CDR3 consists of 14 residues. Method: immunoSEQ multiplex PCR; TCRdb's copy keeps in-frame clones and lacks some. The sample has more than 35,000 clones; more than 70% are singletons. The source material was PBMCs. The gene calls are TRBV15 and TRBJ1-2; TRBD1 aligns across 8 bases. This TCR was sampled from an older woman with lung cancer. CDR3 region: CATGGDRLVGGYTF. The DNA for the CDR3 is TGTGCCACCGGCGGGGACAGGCTTGTGGGCGGCTACACCTTC.